The next 8 T cell receptor beta chains were all read from a single sample in a study of neurological immune-mediated disorders. TCRdb re-analysed the 5' RACE reads in MiXCR, keeping a single row per CDR3 protein. The sample lists about 62,000 distinct CDR3 sequences, around 4.8% occurring once. Input material: PBMCs. Receptors were obtained from a woman aged 50 to 60 with multiple sclerosis.

At least ten counts were recorded for this clonotype. The chain recombines TRBV28 with TRBJ1-1; no clear D gene. This CDR3 spans 13 amino acids. Germline V CDR1 and CDR2: MDHEN, SYDVKM. Trimming cost V 6 bases and J 0 bases, with 8 bases left between them. Here the CDR3 DNA reads TGTGCCAGCAGCGTGACTATGAACACTGAAGCTTTCTTT. Its translation: CASSVTMNTEAFF.

This clonotype showed up many times. The chain combines TRBV9 with TRBJ2-5, with D tentatively TRBD2 (6 bases). CDR1 SGDLS and CDR2 YYNGEE come from the germline V gene. This CDR3 is 14 amino acids long. V lost 0 bases and J 4 bases, leaving 10 bases between the germline ends. This CDR3 reads CASSVGVSGETQYF. DNA of the CDR3: TGTGCCAGCAGCGTAGGGGTTAGCGGAGAGACCCAGTACTTC. Full variable domain (rest looked up from reference TRBV9 and TRBJ2-5): DSGVTQTPKHLITATGQRVTLRCSPRSGDLSVYWYQQSLDQGLQFLIQYYNGEERAKGNILERFSAQQFPDLHSELNLSSLELGDSALYFCASSVGVSGETQYFGPGTRLLVL.

This clonotype has a count of ten or more. The V call is TRBV7-9, the J call TRBJ1-5, with D maybe TRBD1 (5 bases). V was trimmed by 1 base and J by 15 bases, leaving 13 bases between them. Germline V lookup: CDR1 SEHNR, CDR2 FQNEAQ (reference sequence). The CDR3 runs to 12 residues. CDR3 bases: TGTGCCAGCAGCTTAGGGGACCGAGCGGCGCATTTT. Protein: CASSLGDRAAHF.

This clonotype was seen at least ten times. The V gene is TRBV3-1, the J gene TRBJ2-3; a possible D gene is TRBD2 (6 bases). There are 15 residues in the CDR3. Per germline, CDR1 LGHDT and CDR2 YNNKEL (reference sequence). V lost 1 base to trimming and J lost 0 bases, with 8 bases between them. CDR3: CASSQGGRSTDTQYF. In DNA form, the CDR3 reads TGTGCCAGCAGCCAAGGAGGGAGGAGCACAGATACGCAGTATTTT.

This clonotype was counted only a few times. V usage is TRBV7-2 and J usage is TRBJ2-7; possibly TRBD2 for D (6 bases). There are 14 residues in the CDR3. Looked up from germline, CDR1 is SGHTA and CDR2 is FQGNSA. V lost 3 bases to trimming and J lost 2 bases, with 11 bases between them. The CDR3: CASSLGGKTYEQYV. In DNA, the CDR3 is TGTGCCAGCAGCTTGGGGGGAAAAACCTACGAGCAGTACGTC.

The chain has TRBV7-8 and TRBJ2-4; TRBD2 is a possible D gene (5 bases). The CDR3 is 15 residues long. The germline V gene has CDR1 SGHVS and CDR2 FQNEAQ. The V and J ends lost 0 bases and 7 bases respectively, with 13 bases between them. CDR3 protein: CASSLALTSGNIQYF. CDR3 DNA: TGTGCCAGCAGCTTAGCGCTTACGTCGGGGAACATTCAGTACTTC.

This clonotype was counted many times. This sequence joins TRBV28 and TRBJ2-5; TRBD2 is a possible D gene (7 bases). V lost 8 bases and J lost 0, with 13 bases in between. The germline V gene has CDR1 MDHEN and CDR2 SYDVKM. The CDR3 loop spans 14 amino acids. Here the CDR3 DNA reads TGTGCCAGCGGGAGGGGGACGTACCAAGAGACCCAGTACTTC. It codes for CASGRGTYQETQYF.

This clonotype has a count of ten or more. J is TRBJ1-2 and V is TRBV10-3, with TRBD1 identical over 8 bases. The CDR3 loop spans 12 amino acids. The germline V gene encodes CDR1 ENHRY and CDR2 SYGVKD. With 6 bases clipped from V and 8 bases from J, the junction kept 5 bases outside the gene matches. CDR3 in amino acids: CAISETGDGYTF. CDR3 nucleotide sequence: TGTGCCATCAGCGAGACAGGGGACGGCTACACCTTC.